This is a list of T cell receptor beta chains from one sample in a study of cytomegalovirus exposure and HLA in healthy donors. Using immunoSEQ multiplex PCR, the repertoire was profiled, and TCRdb retains in-frame clones only, with some absent. Among about 110,000 clones, approximately 80% were seen once, and the ten largest hold roughly 1.2%. The sequencing input was PBMCs. Receptors originate from a man aged 25 to 40 in good health and CMV-seronegative. CDR3s include the opening cysteine and the closing phenylalanine or tryptophan. D genes are given only for firm matches. Size tells how often a clone was seen (once, few, many) or the class of an expanded clone, and some rows leave it out.

TRBV7-8	-	TRBJ2-1	TRBD2	CASSHKRLAGANEQFF	TGTGCCAGCAGCCACAAAAGACTAGCGGGAGCCAATGAGCAGTTCTTC
TRBV5-1	once	TRBJ1-1	-	CASSSGPPTEAFF	TGCGCCAGCAGCAGCGGACCTCCGACTGAAGCTTTCTTT
TRBV10-3	-	TRBJ2-1	TRBD1	CAISGQGATNEQFF	TGTGCCATCAGTGGACAGGGGGCTACCAATGAGCAGTTCTTC
TRBV12-5	-	TRBJ1-1	-	CASGLEGGTEAFF	TGTGCTAGTGGTTTAGAGGGAGGGACTGAAGCTTTCTTT
TRBV4-1	-	TRBJ1-5	TRBD1	CASSQIGQGPSNQPQHF	TGCGCCAGCAGCCAGATCGGACAGGGGCCGAGCAATCAGCCCCAGCATTTT
TRBV9	-	TRBJ1-2	-	CASSVTPGSLSGYTF	TGTGCCAGCAGCGTTACCCCGGGATCCCTAAGCGGCTACACCTTC
TRBV7-2	-	TRBJ2-7	-	CASSSRAGAYEQYF	TGTGCCAGCAGCTCAAGGGCAGGGGCCTACGAGCAGTACTTC
TRBV4-3	-	TRBJ2-7	-	CASSDELTYEQYF	TGCGCCAGCAGCGACGAACTAACCTACGAGCAGTACTTC
TRBV29-1	-	TRBJ2-7	-	CSVESGSYEQYF	TGCAGCGTTGAGAGCGGTTCCTACGAGCAGTACTTC
TRBV27	-	TRBJ2-6	-	CASRITGSSGANVLTF	TGTGCCAGCAGGATAACAGGGAGTTCGGGGGCCAACGTCCTGACTTTC
TRBV9	once	TRBJ2-7	-	CASSVEGTSYEQYF	TGTGCCAGCAGCGTAGAGGGGACAAGCTACGAGCAGTACTTC
TRBV6-5	once	TRBJ1-2	TRBD1	CASRLTGTYGYTF	TGTGCCAGCAGACTGACAGGGACGTATGGCTACACCTTC
TRBV2	-	TRBJ2-7	-	CASATTSSYEQYF	TGTGCCAGCGCCACTACCAGCTCCTACGAGCAGTACTTC
TRBV7-9	-	TRBJ1-4	-	CASSFSTTNEKLFF	TGTGCCAGCAGCTTTTCCACAACTAATGAAAAACTGTTTTTT
TRBV28	-	TRBJ1-3	-	CASSFEAGWGSGNTIYF	TGTGCCAGCAGTTTTGAGGCAGGGTGGGGTTCTGGAAACACCATATATTTT
TRBV5-4	-	TRBJ1-2	-	CASSPLRGDHGYTF	TGTGCCAGCAGCCCGTTACGCGGGGACCATGGCTACACCTTC
TRBV5-4	once	TRBJ2-7	TRBD2	CASTLAGANYEQYF	TGTGCCAGCACCTTAGCGGGAGCTAACTACGAGCAGTACTTC
TRBV14	-	TRBJ2-3	TRBD2	CASSWGGSSTDTQYF	TGTGCCAGCAGCTGGGGGGGTTCTAGCACAGATACGCAGTATTTT
TRBV28	-	TRBJ2-3	-	CASSLSPGQATDTQYF	TGTGCCAGCAGTTTATCCCCGGGACAAGCTACAGATACGCAGTATTTT
TRBV5-4	-	TRBJ2-2	-	CASSFAGNTGELFF	TGTGCCAGCAGCTTTGCAGGGAACACCGGGGAGCTGTTTTTT